This T cell receptor (beta chain) emerged from a study of control samples from healthy donors and cancer patients. Here immunoSEQ multiplex PCR was the method, and the copy in TCRdb shows in-frame clones only, minus some. The sample gives some 80,000 clones, nearly 90% of which show up once; approximately 6% is in the top ten. The V gene lost 7 bases and the J gene lost 12 bases, with 19 bases spanning the gap. This CDR3 region has 13 residues. This clone was seen once. The TCR sequence derives from a man aged 50-59 years in good health. Sequencing was performed on blood. The chain combines TRBV12-3 or TRBV12-4 with TRBJ2-1; D gene unclear. The CDR3 DNA reads as TGTGCCAGCACTACCCAATTGCTGGGTCGGCAGTTCTTC. It specifies CASTTQLLGRQFF.